The next 16 T cell receptor beta chains were all read from a single sample in a study of blood T cell repertoires in COVID-19. Using immunoSEQ multiplex PCR, the repertoire was profiled, and TCRdb retains in-frame clones only, with some absent. The data show around 100,000 clones, 80% to 95% seen once. Sequenced material: peripheral blood. These receptors came from a man aged 50-60 years with active COVID-19.

V and J are TRBV6-5 and TRBJ2-1; possible D gene TRBD2, 6 bases. V dropped 6 bases and J dropped 0 bases, with 12 bases sitting between them. CDR1 MNHEY and CDR2 SVGAGI come from the germline V gene. CDR3 length: 15 residues. CDR3 bases: TGTGCCAGCAGGTGGGGAGGAGCCTCCTACAATGAGCAGTTCTTC. Translation: CASRWGGASYNEQFF.

The chain couples TRBV9 to TRBJ1-3; D gene uncertain. The germline CDR1 and CDR2 sequences are SGDLS and YYNGEE. The CDR3 contains 13 residues. Trimming took 7 bases from V and 0 from J, leaving 8 bases between them. The CDR3: CASGGRSGNTIYF. DNA for the CDR3: TGTGCCAGCGGAGGGCGCTCTGGAAACACCATATATTTT.

The chain links TRBV7-9 to TRBJ2-3, with 7 bases fitting TRBD2. Germline values: CDR1 SEHNR, CDR2 FQNEAQ (reference sequence). V lost 3 bases, J lost 6 bases, and 9 bases stayed unmatched. The CDR3 contains 15 residues. CDR3 DNA sequence: TGTGCCAGCAGCTTCAAGGCTAGCGGATCGGATACGCAGTATTTT. Its protein is CASSFKASGSDTQYF.

V and J are TRBV2 and TRBJ2-3; 8 bases match TRBD1. The CDR3 is 14 residues long. With 7 bases clipped from V and 0 bases from J, the junction kept 3 bases outside the gene matches. CDR1 SNHLY and CDR2 FYNNEI come from the germline V gene. In DNA form, the CDR3 reads TGTGCCAGCAATAGGGACAGGAGCACAGATACGCAGTATTTT. Translation gives CASNRDRSTDTQYF.

The chain uses TRBV5-4 and TRBJ2-3; 10 nucleotides agree with TRBD1. CDR1 and CDR2 from the germline V gene are SGHNT and YYREEE (reference sequence). The CDR3 extends over 14 amino acids. V was pared by 0 bases and J by 11 bases, with 6 bases of the junction left unmatched. The CDR3 sequence is CASSLVGQGIGQYF. The CDR3 nucleotides read TGTGCCAGCAGCTTGGTGGGACAGGGGATCGGGCAGTATTTT.

The J gene is TRBJ1-2, the V gene TRBV11-3, with D maybe TRBD1 (5 bases). CDR3 length: 14 residues. The V end lost 5 bases, the J end lost 6 bases, and 16 bases lay between the germline ends. Germline-derived CDR1 and CDR2 are SGHNT and YENEEA. CDR3 loop: CASSPGQGNNGYTF. The CDR3, as DNA: TGTGCCAGCAGCCCCGGGCAGGGAAATAATGGCTACACCTTC. Full variable domain (missing parts from reference TRBV11-3 and TRBJ1-2): EAGVVQSPRYKIIEKKQPVAFWCNPISGHNTLYWYLQNLGQGPELLIRYENEEAVDDSQLPKDRFSAERLKGVDSTLKIQPAELGDSAVYLCASSPGQGNNGYTFGSGTRLTVV.

The rearrangement links TRBV5-1 to TRBJ2-3, with D perhaps matching TRBD1 (5 bases). The CDR3 is made up of 14 amino acids. Germline V gene sequence: CDR1 SGHRS, CDR2 YFSETQ. V dropped 5 bases and J dropped 4 bases, with 14 bases sitting between them. CDR3 amino acids: CASRSGPGADTQYF. CDR3 sequence (DNA): TGCGCCAGCAGGTCAGGGCCTGGGGCAGATACGCAGTATTTT.

This chain links TRBV19 with TRBJ1-6, with TRBD1 identical over 8 bases. The J segment lost 9 bases and the V segment lost 6 bases, leaving 7 bases of the junction unmatched. CDR1 is LNHDA, CDR2 SQIVND, per germline (reference sequence). This CDR3 is 14 amino acids long. The CDR3 region is CASSLTGGSSPLHF. Written as DNA, the CDR3 is TGTGCCAGTAGCCTTACAGGGGGAAGTTCACCCCTCCACTTT.

There are a few counts of this clone. The chain uses TRBV28 and TRBJ1-3, with TRBD1 matching 10 bases. This CDR3 comprises 17 residues. V dropped 5 bases and J dropped 4; count of bases not matched to a gene: 11. Germline V gene lookup returns CDR1 MDHEN and CDR2 SYDVKM. The CDR3 region is CASSPPPGTGDGNTIYF. For the CDR3, the DNA is TGTGCCAGCAGTCCCCCCCCCGGGACAGGGGACGGAAACACCATATATTTT. The variable domain in full, completed from reference TRBV28 and TRBJ1-3, reads DVKVTQSSRYLVKRTGEKVFLECVQDMDHENMFWYRQDPGLGLRLIYFSYDVKMKEKGDIPEGYSVSREKKERFSLILESASTNQTSMYLCASSPPPGTGDGNTIYFGEGSWLTVV.

This sequence joins TRBV14 and TRBJ1-6; 8 nucleotides line up with TRBD1. The germline V gene encodes CDR1 SGHDN and CDR2 FVKESK. The CDR3 extends over 19 amino acids. V gave up 1 base and J gave up 5 bases; unmatched junction bases: 13. CDR3 nucleotide sequence: TGTGCCAGCAGCCAAGCTCGGTTGAGGCGGACAGGGAATAATTCACCCCTCCACTTT. This gives the protein CASSQARLRRTGNNSPLHF.

J is TRBJ2-1 and V is TRBV29-1; no definite D call. The ends were cut back, 2 bases at V and 12 bases at J, with 20 bases in the middle. CDR1 and CDR2 from the germline V gene are SQVTM and ANQGSEA. This CDR3 has 14 amino acids. In DNA, the CDR3 is TGCAGCGTTGAAAAAGGAGCACACACGAGTGGGCAGTTCTTC. Its protein is CSVEKGAHTSGQFF.

The chain couples TRBV19 to TRBJ1-4; TRBD1 is a possible D gene (6 bases). Trimming cost V 6 bases and J 4 bases, with 18 bases left between them. CDR3 length: 16 amino acids. From germline, CDR1 is LNHDA and CDR2 SQIVND (reference sequence). CDR3 nucleotides: TGTGCCAGTAGGCGGCTAGGGGGTCCGGATAATGAAAAACTGTTTTTT. Translating it yields CASRRLGGPDNEKLFF.

J is TRBJ2-7 and V is TRBV7-8; 9 bases are a match to TRBD1. Germline CDR1 reads SGHVS; CDR2 reads FQNEAQ. The CDR3 totals 16 residues. With V trimmed by 5 bases and J by 6 bases, 14 bases remained unmatched. Written as DNA, the CDR3 is TGTGCCAGCAGCCTTCGGATTCCGGGACAGGGTGGCGAGCAGTACTTC. This encodes CASSLRIPGQGGEQYF.

CDR3 nucleotide sequence: TGTGCCAGCAGCTTCGCGGGGTACAATGAGCAGTTCTTC. Amino acid sequence: CASSFAGYNEQFF. This rearrangement joins TRBV11-2 to TRBJ2-1, with D possibly matching TRBD2 (6 bases). The CDR3 loop spans 13 amino acids. Germline V gene sequence: CDR1 SGHAT, CDR2 FQNNGV. Deletions cut 3 bases from V and 4 bases from J, with 7 bases between.

The rearrangement uses TRBV25-1 and TRBJ1-1, with a weak D call TRBD1 (6 bases). The CDR3 extends over 13 amino acids. Trimming left V 7 bases short and J 5 bases short, with 14 bases between. The germline gives CDR1 MGHDK, CDR2 SYGVNS. CDR3 bases: TGTGCCAGCACCAGGGGTATAGGGACTGAAGCTTTCTTT. It codes for CASTRGIGTEAFF.

The chain employs TRBV12-3 or TRBV12-4 and TRBJ2-5, with 7 bases aligning to TRBD1. The CDR3 is 13 residues long. V gave up 7 bases and J gave up 3 bases; unmatched junction bases: 5. CDR3 DNA: TGTGCCAGCAATCAAGACAGGGAAGAGACCCAGTACTTC. Amino acid sequence: CASNQDREETQYF.